The present TCR beta chain was sequenced within a study of sequential checkpoint blockade in melanoma. A word on this clone: Its specificity is unknown.

Regarding the study as a whole: Response in arm A was associated with pretreatment TIL clonality. PD-L1 staining and CD8+ counts, not mutational load, tracked tumor T-cell clonality.

Germline loops: CDR1 SGHRS, CDR2 YFSETQ. The CDR3 consists of 15 residues. With 4 bases removed from V and 7 bases from J, the gap between germline ends came to 21 bases. Treatment specified: randomized to nivolumab then ipilimumab (arm A) or the reverse (arm B). Profiling relied on immunoSEQ multiplex PCR, and the TCRdb table lists in-frame clones only, not all of them. The sample has roughly 18,000 clones; 60% to 75% are singletons. This sample comprised tumor tissue (inferred from file names), obtained from a patient given nivolumab and ipilimumab in sequence. The genes are TRBV5-1 and TRBJ2-7; D might be TRBD1 (6 bases). The sequence derives from a human donor with melanoma. The CDR3 DNA is TGCGCCAGCAGCGCCACAACCGGGACACCTTCAGAGCAGTACTTC. Translated, it gives CASSATTGTPSEQYF. Full variable domain (outside the CDR3, taken from reference TRBV5-1 and TRBJ2-7): KAGVTQTPRYLIKTRGQQVTLSCSPISGHRSVSWYQQTPGQGLQFLFEYFSETQRNKGNFPGRFSGRQFSNSRSEMNVSTLELGDSALYLCASSATTGTPSEQYFGPGTRLTVT.